This record concerns one TCR beta chain sequence. This entry is derived from a study of blood T cell repertoires in COVID-19. Study-wide background: From the United States, Italy and Spain came samples of acute and convalescent COVID-19.

Per the authors' pipeline: Nucleated cell number was recorded as an estimate derived from reference gene primer amplification. Assay: immunoSEQ multiplex PCR; the TCRdb copy retains only in-frame clones and omits some. Clone size and V and J calls were adopted from that table, with D and trimming inferred from the DNA. The sample includes about 170,000 clones, approximately 86% of them seen just once. Trimming shortened V by 0 bases and J by 7 bases, and 6 bases separated the two germline ends. In germline, CDR1 is KGHSH, CDR2 LQKENI. The CDR3 extends over 12 amino acids. What was sequenced was peripheral blood. This chain links TRBV18 with TRBJ1-1; D not certain. This receptor was taken from a woman of 80 years or more with COVID-19, enrolled during active disease. The DNA of the CDR3 is TGTGCCAGCTCACCACCCTACAGTGAAGCTTTCTTT. It specifies CASSPPYSEAFF.